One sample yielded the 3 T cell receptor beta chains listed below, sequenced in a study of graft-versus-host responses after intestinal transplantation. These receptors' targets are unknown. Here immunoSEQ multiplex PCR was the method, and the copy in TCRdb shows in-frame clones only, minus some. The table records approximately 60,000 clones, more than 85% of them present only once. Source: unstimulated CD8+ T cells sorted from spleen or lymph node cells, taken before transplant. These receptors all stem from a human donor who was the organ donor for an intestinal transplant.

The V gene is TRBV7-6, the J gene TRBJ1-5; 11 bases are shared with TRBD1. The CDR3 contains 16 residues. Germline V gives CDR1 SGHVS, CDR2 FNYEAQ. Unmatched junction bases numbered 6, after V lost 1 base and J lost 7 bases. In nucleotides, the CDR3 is TGTGCCAGCAGCTTAGGGACAGGGGGCGCAGGGCAGCCCCAGCATTTT. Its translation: CASSLGTGGAGQPQHF.

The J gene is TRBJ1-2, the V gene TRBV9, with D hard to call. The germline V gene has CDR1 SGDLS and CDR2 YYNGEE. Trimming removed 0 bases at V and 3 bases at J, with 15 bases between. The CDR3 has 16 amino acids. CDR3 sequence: CASSVETAGADYGYTF. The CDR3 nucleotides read TGTGCCAGCAGCGTAGAAACCGCGGGCGCTGACTATGGCTACACCTTC.

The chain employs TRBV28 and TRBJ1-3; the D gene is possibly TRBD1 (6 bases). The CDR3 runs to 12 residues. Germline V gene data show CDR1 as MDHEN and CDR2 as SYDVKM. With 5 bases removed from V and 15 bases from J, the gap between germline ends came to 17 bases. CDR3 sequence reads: CASSLDSQGQYF. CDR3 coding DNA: TGTGCCAGCAGTCTGGACAGTCAGGGTCAATATTTT.